The T cell receptor (beta chain) described here comes from a study of cytomegalovirus exposure and HLA in healthy donors. Study conclusions and caveats: As was reported, the classifier diagnosed cytomegalovirus status with high specificity and sensitivity. The authors listed around 150 TCR beta chains as cytomegalovirus-associated. In vitro confirmation showed three CMV-associated chains to be CMV antigen specific.

The table came from immunoSEQ multiplex PCR; TCRdb's copy has only in-frame clones and leaves some out. The table has approximately 150,000 clones, about four fifths seen once; the top ten hold roughly 10%. To note about this clone: Its antigen is still unknown.

CDR1 SGHNT and CDR2 YYREEE come from the germline V gene (reference sequence). The CDR3 totals 14 residues. The V and J ends lost 4 bases and 4 bases respectively, with 11 bases between them. The origin of this receptor is a man younger than 45 in good health and CMV-seropositive. V gene TRBV5-4 combines with J gene TRBJ2-2, with D perhaps matching TRBD1 (6 bases). Material for sequencing was PBMCs. The CDR3 coding sequence is TGTGCCAGCAGCGTAGGACAGTCCACCGGGGAGCTGTTTTTT. It encodes CASSVGQSTGELFF. Full variable domain (missing parts from reference TRBV5-4 and TRBJ2-2): ETGVTQSPTHLIKTRGQQVTLRCSSQSGHNTVSWYQQALGQGPQFIFQYYREEENGRGNFPPRFSGLQFPNYSSELNVNALELDDSALYLCASSVGQSTGELFFGEGSRLTVL.